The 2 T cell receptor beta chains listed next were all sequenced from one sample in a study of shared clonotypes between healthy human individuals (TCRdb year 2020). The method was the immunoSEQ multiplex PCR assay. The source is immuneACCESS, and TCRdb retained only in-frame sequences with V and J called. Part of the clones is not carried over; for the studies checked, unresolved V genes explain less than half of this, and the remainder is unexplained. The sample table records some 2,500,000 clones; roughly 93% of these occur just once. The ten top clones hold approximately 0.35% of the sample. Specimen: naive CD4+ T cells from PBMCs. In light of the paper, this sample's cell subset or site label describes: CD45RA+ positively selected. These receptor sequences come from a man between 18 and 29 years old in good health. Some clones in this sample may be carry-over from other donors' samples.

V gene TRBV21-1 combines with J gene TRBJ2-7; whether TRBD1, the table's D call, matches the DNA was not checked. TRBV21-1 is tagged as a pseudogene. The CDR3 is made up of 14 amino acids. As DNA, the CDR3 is TGTGCCAGCTTCCGAGTAGGGGGATCCTACGAGCAGTACTTC. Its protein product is CASFRVGGSYEQYF.

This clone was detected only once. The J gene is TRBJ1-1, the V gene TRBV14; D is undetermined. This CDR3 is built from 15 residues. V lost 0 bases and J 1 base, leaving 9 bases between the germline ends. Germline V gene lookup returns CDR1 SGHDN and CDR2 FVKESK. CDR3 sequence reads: CASSQDHVGNTEAFF. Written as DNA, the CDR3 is TGTGCCAGCAGCCAAGACCACGTCGGGAACACTGAAGCTTTCTTT. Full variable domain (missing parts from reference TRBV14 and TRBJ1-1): EAGVTQFPSHSVIEKGQTVTLRCDPISGHDNLYWYRRVMGKEIKFLLHFVKESKQDESGMPNNRFLAERTGGTYSTLKVQPAELEDSGVYFCASSQDHVGNTEAFFGQGTRLTVV.